This TCR beta chain originates from a study of radiotherapy plus CTLA-4 blockade in lung cancer. Turning to the study itself: Around a sixth of patients responded objectively, and roughly 34% achieved disease control.

Germline CDR1 and CDR2: LNHNV and YYDKDF (reference sequence). Trimming pared 4 bases from V and 0 bases from J, leaving 13 bases between. The CDR3 extends over 16 amino acids. Profiled with immunoSEQ multiplex PCR; TCRdb holds only in-frame clones, not every one. The sample lists about 60,000 clones; about 80% were seen once. Study-level points and caveats: Early blood T cell clone changes and increased post-radiation serum interferon-beta were reportedly the strongest response predictors. Tumor-origin TCR clones grew in blood after radiotherapy plus ipilimumab.

Focal radiation and CTLA-4 blockade (ipilimumab) were tested in chemo-refractory metastatic non-small-cell lung cancer patients. To note about this clone: Its antigen remains unidentified.

This rearrangement joins TRBV15 to TRBJ1-5, with a possible D match to TRBD1 (6 bases). Source: peripheral blood, taken from a patient treated with radiotherapy plus ipilimumab. This clonotype was obtained from a human donor with non-small cell lung cancer who had a partial response to radiotherapy plus ipilimumab. Here the CDR3 reads CATSTGTPYSNQPQHF. CDR3 DNA sequence: TGTGCCACCAGCACCGGGACACCTTATAGCAATCAGCCCCAGCATTTT.